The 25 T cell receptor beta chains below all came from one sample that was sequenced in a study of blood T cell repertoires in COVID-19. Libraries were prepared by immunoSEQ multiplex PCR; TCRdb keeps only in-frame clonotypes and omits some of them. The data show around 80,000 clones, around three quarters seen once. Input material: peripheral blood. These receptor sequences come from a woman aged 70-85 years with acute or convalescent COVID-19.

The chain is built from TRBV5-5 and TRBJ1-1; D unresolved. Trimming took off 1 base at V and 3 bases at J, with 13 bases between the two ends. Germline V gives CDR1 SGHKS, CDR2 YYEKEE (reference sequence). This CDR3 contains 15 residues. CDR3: CASSLLWSVDTEAFF. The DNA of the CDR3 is TGTGCCAGCAGCTTGCTTTGGTCGGTGGACACTGAAGCTTTCTTT.

CDR3 nucleotide sequence: TGTGCCACCAGTAGAGGAGACGGCTACGAGCAGTACTTC. As protein: CATSRGDGYEQYF. The chain combines TRBV24-1 with TRBJ2-7; no clear D gene. Germline V gives CDR1 KGHDR, CDR2 SFDVKD. This CDR3 region has 13 residues. Trimming cost V 6 bases and J 3 bases, with 11 bases left between them.

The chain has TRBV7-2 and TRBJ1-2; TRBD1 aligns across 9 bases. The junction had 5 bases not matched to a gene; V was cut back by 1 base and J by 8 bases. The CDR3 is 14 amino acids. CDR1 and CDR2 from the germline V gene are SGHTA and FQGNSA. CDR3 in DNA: TGTGCCAGCAGCTTAGGGACAGGGGCGAGGGGCTACACCTTC. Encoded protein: CASSLGTGARGYTF.

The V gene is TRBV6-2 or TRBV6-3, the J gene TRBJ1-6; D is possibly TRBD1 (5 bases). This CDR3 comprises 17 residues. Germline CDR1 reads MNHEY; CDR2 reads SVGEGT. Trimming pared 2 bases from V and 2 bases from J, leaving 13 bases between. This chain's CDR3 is CASSYGARAAYNSPLHF. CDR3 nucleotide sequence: TGTGCCAGCAGTTACGGGGCCAGGGCGGCCTATAATTCACCCCTCCACTTT.

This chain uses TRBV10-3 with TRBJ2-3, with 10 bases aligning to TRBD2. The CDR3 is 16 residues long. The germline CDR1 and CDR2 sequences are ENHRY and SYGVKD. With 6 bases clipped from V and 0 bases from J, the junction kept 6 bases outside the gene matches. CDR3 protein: CAISERGGSSTDTQYF. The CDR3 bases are TGTGCCATCAGCGAGCGGGGGGGCTCTAGCACAGATACGCAGTATTTT.

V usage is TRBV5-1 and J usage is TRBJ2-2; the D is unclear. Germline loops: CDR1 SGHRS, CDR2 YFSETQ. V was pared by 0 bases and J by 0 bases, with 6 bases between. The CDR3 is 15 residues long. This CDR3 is CASSLALSNTGELFF. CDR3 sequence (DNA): TGCGCCAGCAGCTTGGCTCTTTCGAACACCGGGGAGCTGTTTTTT. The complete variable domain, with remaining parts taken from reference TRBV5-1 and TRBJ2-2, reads KAGVTQTPRYLIKTRGQQVTLSCSPISGHRSVSWYQQTPGQGLQFLFEYFSETQRNKGNFPGRFSGRQFSNSRSEMNVSTLELGDSALYLCASSLALSNTGELFFGEGSRLTVL.

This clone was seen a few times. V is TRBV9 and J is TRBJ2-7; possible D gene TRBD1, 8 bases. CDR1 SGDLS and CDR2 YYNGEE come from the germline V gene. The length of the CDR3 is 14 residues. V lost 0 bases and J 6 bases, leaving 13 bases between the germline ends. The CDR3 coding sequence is TGTGCCAGCAGCGTAGAGTACAGGGGGGGCGAGCAGTACTTC. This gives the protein CASSVEYRGGEQYF.

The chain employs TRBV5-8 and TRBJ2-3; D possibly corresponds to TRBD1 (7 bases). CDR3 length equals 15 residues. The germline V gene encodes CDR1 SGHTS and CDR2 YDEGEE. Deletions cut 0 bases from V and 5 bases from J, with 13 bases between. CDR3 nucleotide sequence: TGTGCCAGCAGCTTGGCACAGGGGAGGAGAGATACGCAGTATTTT. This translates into CASSLAQGRRDTQYF.

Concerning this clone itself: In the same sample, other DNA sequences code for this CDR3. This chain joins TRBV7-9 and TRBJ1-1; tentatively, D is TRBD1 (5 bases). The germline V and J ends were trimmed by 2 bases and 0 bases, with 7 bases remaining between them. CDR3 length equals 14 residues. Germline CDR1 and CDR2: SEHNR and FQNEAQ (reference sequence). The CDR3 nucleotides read TGTGCCAGCAGCTTACAGGGTCTGAACACTGAAGCTTTCTTT. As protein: CASSLQGLNTEAFF.

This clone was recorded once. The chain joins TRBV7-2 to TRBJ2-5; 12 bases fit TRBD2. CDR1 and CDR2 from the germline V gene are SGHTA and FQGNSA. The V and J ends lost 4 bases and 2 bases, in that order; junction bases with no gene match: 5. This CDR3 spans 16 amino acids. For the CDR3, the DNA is TGTGCCAGCAGCTCCTGGACTAGCGGGACACAAGAGACCCAGTACTTC. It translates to CASSSWTSGTQETQYF.

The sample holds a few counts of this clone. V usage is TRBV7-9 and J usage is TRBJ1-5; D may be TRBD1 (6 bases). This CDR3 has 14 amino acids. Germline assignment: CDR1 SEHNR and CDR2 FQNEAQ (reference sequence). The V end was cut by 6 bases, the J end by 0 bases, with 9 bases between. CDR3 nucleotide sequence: TGTGCCAGCAGTAAGGACAGTAGCAATCAGCCCCAGCATTTT. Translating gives CASSKDSSNQPQHF.

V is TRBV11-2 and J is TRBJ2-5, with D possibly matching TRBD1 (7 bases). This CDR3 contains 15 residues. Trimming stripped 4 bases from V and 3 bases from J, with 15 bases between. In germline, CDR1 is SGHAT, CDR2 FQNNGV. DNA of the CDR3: TGTGCCAGCAGCTCCTGGGGCAGGGGGGAAGAGACCCAGTACTTC. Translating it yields CASSSWGRGEETQYF.

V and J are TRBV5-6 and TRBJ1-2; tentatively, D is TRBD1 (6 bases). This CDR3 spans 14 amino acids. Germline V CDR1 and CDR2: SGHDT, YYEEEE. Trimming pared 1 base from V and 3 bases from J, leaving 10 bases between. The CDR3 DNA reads TGTGCCAGCAGCTTGAGGACAGTAGACTATGGCTACACCTTC. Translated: CASSLRTVDYGYTF.

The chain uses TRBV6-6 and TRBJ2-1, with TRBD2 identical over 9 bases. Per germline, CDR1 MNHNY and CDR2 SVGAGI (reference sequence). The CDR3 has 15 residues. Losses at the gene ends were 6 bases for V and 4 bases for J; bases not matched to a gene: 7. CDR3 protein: CASSFSGGGYNEQFF. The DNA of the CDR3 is TGTGCCAGCAGCTTTAGCGGGGGAGGTTACAATGAGCAGTTCTTC.

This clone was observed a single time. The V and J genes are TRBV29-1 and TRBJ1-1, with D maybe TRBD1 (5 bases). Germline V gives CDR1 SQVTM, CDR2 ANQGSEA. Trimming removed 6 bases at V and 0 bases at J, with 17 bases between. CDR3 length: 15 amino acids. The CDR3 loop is CSVQKGARLNTEAFF. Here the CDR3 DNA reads TGCAGCGTCCAAAAAGGGGCGCGACTGAACACTGAAGCTTTCTTT.

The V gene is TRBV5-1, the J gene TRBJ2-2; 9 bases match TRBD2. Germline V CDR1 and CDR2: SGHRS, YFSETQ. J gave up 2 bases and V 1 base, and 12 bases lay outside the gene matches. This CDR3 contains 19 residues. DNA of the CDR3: TGCGCCAGCAGCTTGACCTCTAGCGGGGACTTACCTAACACCGGGGAGCTGTTTTTT. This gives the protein CASSLTSSGDLPNTGELFF.

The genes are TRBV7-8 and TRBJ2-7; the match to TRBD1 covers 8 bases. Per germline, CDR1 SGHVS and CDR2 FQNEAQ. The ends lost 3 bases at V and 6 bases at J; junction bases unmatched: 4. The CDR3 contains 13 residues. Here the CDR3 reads CASSLDRVGEQYF. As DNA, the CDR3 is TGTGCCAGCAGCTTGGACAGGGTAGGCGAGCAGTACTTC.

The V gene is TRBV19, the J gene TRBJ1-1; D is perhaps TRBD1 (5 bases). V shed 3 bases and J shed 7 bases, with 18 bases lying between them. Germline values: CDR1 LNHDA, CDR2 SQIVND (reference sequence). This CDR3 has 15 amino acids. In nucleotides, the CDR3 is TGTGCCAGTAGTATCAGCGAGGAGGGGTCGGGTGAAGCTTTCTTT. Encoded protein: CASSISEEGSGEAFF.

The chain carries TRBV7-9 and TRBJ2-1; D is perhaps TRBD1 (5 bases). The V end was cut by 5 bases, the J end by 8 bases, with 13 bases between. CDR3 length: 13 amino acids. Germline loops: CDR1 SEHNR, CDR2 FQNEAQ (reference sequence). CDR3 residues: CASSPTTDHEQFF. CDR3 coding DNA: TGTGCCAGCAGCCCGACGACAGACCATGAGCAGTTCTTC.

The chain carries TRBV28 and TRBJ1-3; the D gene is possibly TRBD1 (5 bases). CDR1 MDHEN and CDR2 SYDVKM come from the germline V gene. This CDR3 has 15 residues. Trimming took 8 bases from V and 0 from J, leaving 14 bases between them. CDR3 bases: TGTGCCAGCGGGCAGGGTACACGCTCTGGAAACACCATATATTTT. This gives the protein CASGQGTRSGNTIYF.

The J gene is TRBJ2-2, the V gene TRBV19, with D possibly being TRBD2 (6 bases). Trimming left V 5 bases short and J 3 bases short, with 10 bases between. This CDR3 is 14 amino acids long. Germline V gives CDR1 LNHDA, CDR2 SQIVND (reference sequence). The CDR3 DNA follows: TGTGCCAGTAGTTCCCCGGGGGACACCGGGGAGCTGTTTTTT. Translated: CASSSPGDTGELFF.

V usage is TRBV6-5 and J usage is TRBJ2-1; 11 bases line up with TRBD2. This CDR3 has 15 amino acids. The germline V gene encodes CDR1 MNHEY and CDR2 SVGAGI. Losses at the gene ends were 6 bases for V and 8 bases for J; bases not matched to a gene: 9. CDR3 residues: CASRQTSGGYHEQFF. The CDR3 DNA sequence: TGTGCCAGCAGACAAACTAGCGGGGGTTATCATGAGCAGTTCTTC.

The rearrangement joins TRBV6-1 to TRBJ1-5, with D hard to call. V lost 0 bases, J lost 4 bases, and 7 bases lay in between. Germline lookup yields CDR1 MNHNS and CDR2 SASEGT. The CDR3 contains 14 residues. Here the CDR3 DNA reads TGTGCCAGCAGTGAAGCTCCTTATAATCAGCCCCAGCATTTT. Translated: CASSEAPYNQPQHF.

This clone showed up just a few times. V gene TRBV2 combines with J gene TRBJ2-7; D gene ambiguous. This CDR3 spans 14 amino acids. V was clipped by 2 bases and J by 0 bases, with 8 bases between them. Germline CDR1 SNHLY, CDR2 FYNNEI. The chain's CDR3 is CASSERLGSYEQYF. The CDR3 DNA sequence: TGTGCCAGCAGTGAAAGACTTGGCTCCTACGAGCAGTACTTC. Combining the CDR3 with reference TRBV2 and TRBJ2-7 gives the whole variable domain EPEVTQTPSHQVTQMGQEVILRCVPISNHLYFYWYRQILGQKVEFLVSFYNNEISEKSEIFDDQFSVERPDGSNFTLKIRSTKLEDSAMYFCASSERLGSYEQYFGPGTRLTVT.

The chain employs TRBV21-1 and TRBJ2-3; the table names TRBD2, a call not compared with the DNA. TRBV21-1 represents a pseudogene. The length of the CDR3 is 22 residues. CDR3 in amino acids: CASSKIRTDPGLAGGDTDTQYF. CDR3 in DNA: TGTGCCAGCAGCAAAATTCGGACGGATCCCGGGCTAGCGGGGGGAGACACAGATACGCAGTATTTT.